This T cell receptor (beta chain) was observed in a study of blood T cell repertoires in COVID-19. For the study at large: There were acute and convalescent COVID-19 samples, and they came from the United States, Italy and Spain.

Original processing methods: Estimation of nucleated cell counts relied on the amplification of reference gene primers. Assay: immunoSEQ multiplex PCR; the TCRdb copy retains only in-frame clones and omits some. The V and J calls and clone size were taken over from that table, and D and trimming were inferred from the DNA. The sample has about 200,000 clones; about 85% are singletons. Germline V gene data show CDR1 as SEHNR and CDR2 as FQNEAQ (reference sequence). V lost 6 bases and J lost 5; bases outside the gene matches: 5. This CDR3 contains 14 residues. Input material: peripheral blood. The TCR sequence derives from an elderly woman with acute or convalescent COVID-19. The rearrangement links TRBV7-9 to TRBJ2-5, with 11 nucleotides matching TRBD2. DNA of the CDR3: TGTGCCAGCAGTCTAGCGGGAGGTATTGAGACCCAGTACTTC. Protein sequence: CASSLAGGIETQYF.